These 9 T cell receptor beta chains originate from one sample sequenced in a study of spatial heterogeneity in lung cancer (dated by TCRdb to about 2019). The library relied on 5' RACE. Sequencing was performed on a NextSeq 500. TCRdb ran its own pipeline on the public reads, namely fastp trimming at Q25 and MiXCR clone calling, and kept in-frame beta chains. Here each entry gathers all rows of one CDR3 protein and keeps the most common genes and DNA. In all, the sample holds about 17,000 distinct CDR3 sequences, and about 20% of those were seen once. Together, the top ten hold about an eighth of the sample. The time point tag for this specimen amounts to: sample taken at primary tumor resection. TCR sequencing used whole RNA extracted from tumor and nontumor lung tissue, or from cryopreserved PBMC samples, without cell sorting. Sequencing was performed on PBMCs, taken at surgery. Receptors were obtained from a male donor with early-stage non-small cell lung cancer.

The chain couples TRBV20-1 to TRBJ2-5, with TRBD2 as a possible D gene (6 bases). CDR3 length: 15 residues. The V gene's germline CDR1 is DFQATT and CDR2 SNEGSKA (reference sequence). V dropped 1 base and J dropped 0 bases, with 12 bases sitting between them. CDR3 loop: CSARVPGDHQETQYF. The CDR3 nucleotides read TGCAGTGCTAGAGTTCCGGGGGACCACCAAGAGACCCAGTACTTC.

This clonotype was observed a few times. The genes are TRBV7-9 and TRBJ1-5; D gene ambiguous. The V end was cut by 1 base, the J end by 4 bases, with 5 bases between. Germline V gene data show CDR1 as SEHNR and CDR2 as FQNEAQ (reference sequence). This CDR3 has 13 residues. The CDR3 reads CASSLDSNQPQHF. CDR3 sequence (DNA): TGTGCCAGCAGCTTAGACAGTAATCAGCCCCAGCATTTT.

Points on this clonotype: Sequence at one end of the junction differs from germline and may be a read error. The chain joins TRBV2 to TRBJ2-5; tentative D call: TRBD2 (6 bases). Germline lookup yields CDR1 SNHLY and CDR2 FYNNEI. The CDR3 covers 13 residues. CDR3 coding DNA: TGTGCCAGCAGAGAAGGGAGGCAAGAGACCCAGTACTTC. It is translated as CASREGRQETQYF.

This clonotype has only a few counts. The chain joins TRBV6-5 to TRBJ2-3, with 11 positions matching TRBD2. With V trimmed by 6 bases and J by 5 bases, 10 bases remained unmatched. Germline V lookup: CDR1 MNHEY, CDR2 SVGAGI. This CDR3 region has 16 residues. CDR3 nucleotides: TGTGCCAGCAGCTCCTTTAGCGGGGGGGCCGTAGATACGCAGTATTTT. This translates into CASSSFSGGAVDTQYF.

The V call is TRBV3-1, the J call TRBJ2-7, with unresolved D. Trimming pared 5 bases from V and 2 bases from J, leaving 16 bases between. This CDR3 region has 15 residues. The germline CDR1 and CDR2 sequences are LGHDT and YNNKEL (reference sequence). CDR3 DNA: TGTGCCAGCAGCTGGTCGTCGGCGGTCCCCTACGAGCAGTACTTC. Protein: CASSWSSAVPYEQYF.

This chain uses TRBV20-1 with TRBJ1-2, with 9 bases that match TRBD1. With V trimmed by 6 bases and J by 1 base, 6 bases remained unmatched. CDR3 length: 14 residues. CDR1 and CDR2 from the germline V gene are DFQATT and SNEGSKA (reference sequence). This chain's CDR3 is CSAATGQGNYGYTF. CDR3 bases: TGCAGTGCGGCTACGGGACAGGGTAACTATGGCTACACCTTC.

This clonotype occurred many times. The CDR3, as DNA: TGCAGCGCTTCCGGGACAGGGGGCGACGAGCAGTACTTC. Its protein product is CSASGTGGDEQYF. The genes are TRBV29-1 and TRBJ2-7; 12 positions match TRBD1. Germline trimming cut 7 bases from V and 5 bases from J; bases unmatched to any gene: 6. CDR1 and CDR2 (germline): SQVTM, ANQGSEA. There are 13 residues in the CDR3.

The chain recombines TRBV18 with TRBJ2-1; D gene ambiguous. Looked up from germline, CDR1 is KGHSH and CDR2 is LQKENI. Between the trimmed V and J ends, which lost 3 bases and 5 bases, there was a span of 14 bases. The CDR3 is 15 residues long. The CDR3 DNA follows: TGTGCCAGCTCACCGGTGACGGTGGGAAACAATGAGCAGTTCTTC. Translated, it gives CASSPVTVGNNEQFF.

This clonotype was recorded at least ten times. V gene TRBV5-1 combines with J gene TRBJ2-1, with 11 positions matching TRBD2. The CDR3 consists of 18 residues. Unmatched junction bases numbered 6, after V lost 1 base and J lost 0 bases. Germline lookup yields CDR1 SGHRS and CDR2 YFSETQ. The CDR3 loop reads CASSLLLAGGSSYNEQFF. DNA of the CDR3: TGCGCCAGCAGCTTGTTGCTAGCGGGGGGAAGCTCCTACAATGAGCAGTTCTTC. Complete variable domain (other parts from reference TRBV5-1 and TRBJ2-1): KAGVTQTPRYLIKTRGQQVTLSCSPISGHRSVSWYQQTPGQGLQFLFEYFSETQRNKGNFPGRFSGRQFSNSRSEMNVSTLELGDSALYLCASSLLLAGGSSYNEQFFGPGTRLTVL.